These 20 T cell receptor beta chains originate from one sample sequenced in a study of T cell changes during pregnancy in multiple sclerosis. Sequenced by immunoSEQ multiplex PCR; TCRdb stores in-frame clones only, minus some. This sample has approximately 44,000 clones, with 80% to 95% found just once. This sample comprised CD4+ T cells from peripheral blood mononuclear cells, obtained in the third trimester of pregnancy. These receptors were obtained from a female donor with multiple sclerosis, enrolled in a pregnancy study.

The chain uses TRBV5-1 and TRBJ2-1, with TRBD2 matching 14 bases. Looked up from germline, CDR1 is SGHRS and CDR2 is YFSETQ. The V gene end was trimmed by 2 bases and the J gene end by 8 bases; junction bases not matched to a gene: 9. The CDR3 totals 17 residues. CDR3 nucleotide sequence: TGCGCCAGCAGCTTCGACTACCCGGGACTAGCGGGAGATGAGCAGTTCTTC. Its translation: CASSFDYPGLAGDEQFF.

CDR3 bases: TGTGCCAGCAGCTTAACTAGCGGGCCCACAGATACGCAGTATTTT. Translating gives CASSLTSGPTDTQYF. The genes are TRBV7-3 and TRBJ2-3; TRBD2 aligns across 7 bases. With V trimmed by 0 bases and J by 2 bases, 2 bases remained unmatched. Germline V gives CDR1 SGHTA, CDR2 FQGTGA. The CDR3 is 15 amino acids.

The chain joins TRBV19 to TRBJ2-5; TRBD1 aligns across 7 bases. Germline V gene sequence: CDR1 LNHDA, CDR2 SQIVND (reference sequence). Trimming removed 3 bases from V and 1 base from J; junction bases left unmatched: 5. There are 15 residues in the CDR3. CDR3 region: CASSITGTVQETQYF. The CDR3 DNA reads TGTGCCAGTAGTATCACCGGGACAGTCCAAGAGACCCAGTACTTC.

The chain couples TRBV27 to TRBJ1-1, with D possibly TRBD1 on 6 matching bases. V was shortened by 9 bases and J by 2 bases, with 13 bases between the two germline ends. Looked up from germline, CDR1 is MNHEY and CDR2 is SMNVEV (reference sequence). This CDR3 spans 13 amino acids. The CDR3 here is CASSRTENTEAFF. CDR3 bases: TGTGCCAGTTCCCGGACAGAAAACACTGAAGCTTTCTTT.

This clone has only one observation. The chain has TRBV7-8 and TRBJ2-1, with TRBD2 identical over 7 bases. The CDR3 runs to 16 residues. The V and J ends lost 0 bases and 3 bases, in that order; junction bases with no gene match: 5. CDR1 and CDR2 (germline): SGHVS, FQNEAQ. The CDR3 DNA sequence: TGTGCCAGCAGCTTAGCGCGACTAGCCCGCTACAATGAGCAGTTCTTC. Translation: CASSLARLARYNEQFF.

CDR3 nucleotide sequence: TGTGCCAGCAGCTTGGTCGGGTCTGGCCGCGAGCCCCAGCATTTT. This codes for CASSLVGSGREPQHF. This rearrangement joins TRBV5-5 to TRBJ1-5; no clear D. The CDR3 sequence is 15 residues long. The germline gives CDR1 SGHKS, CDR2 YYEKEE (reference sequence). V gave up 0 bases and J gave up 8 bases, with 15 bases separating them.

The chain has TRBV29-1 and TRBJ2-6, with TRBD1 identical over 9 bases. V shed 1 base and J 2 bases; nucleotides not matched to a gene: 3. CDR3 length: 16 residues. Germline V lookup: CDR1 SQVTM, CDR2 ANQGSEA. Here the CDR3 DNA reads TGCAGCGTTGAAGCTAGGACAGGGGCTGGGGCCAACGTCCTGACTTTC. It encodes CSVEARTGAGANVLTF.

The sample holds one count of this clone. The chain is built from TRBV15 and TRBJ2-3; D not certain. Germline values: CDR1 LNHNV, CDR2 YYDKDF (reference sequence). The germline V and J ends were trimmed by 0 bases and 4 bases, with 17 bases remaining between them. This CDR3 has 17 amino acids. CDR3 loop: CATSRDNRPMVPDTQYF. In DNA, the CDR3 is TGTGCCACCAGCAGAGATAATCGTCCTATGGTTCCAGATACGCAGTATTTT.

The J gene is TRBJ2-7, the V gene TRBV19; the D gene is possibly TRBD2 (6 bases). Between the trimmed V and J ends, which lost 4 bases and 4 bases, there was a span of 11 bases. The CDR3 has 13 amino acids. The germline V gene encodes CDR1 LNHDA and CDR2 SQIVND (reference sequence). The CDR3 region is CASSKGAGYEQYF. CDR3 DNA sequence: TGTGCCAGTAGTAAAGGGGCGGGATACGAGCAGTACTTC.

The chain combines TRBV4-3 with TRBJ1-5; a weak D match, TRBD1 (5 bases). Germline V gives CDR1 LGHNA, CDR2 YSLEER. Trimming removed 0 bases at V and 3 bases at J, with 9 bases between. This CDR3 comprises 15 residues. CDR3 DNA sequence: TGCGCCAGCAGCCAAGATTCAGGGAACAATCAGCCCCAGCATTTT. Its protein product is CASSQDSGNNQPQHF.

J is TRBJ2-3 and V is TRBV12-5; D not resolved. CDR1 and CDR2 from the germline V gene are LGHNT and FRNRAP. Trimming removed 0 bases at V and 4 bases at J, with 5 bases between. The CDR3 is made up of 13 amino acids. The CDR3 DNA sequence: TGTGCTAGTGGTTTGGTACAGCCAGATACGCAGTATTTT. Residues: CASGLVQPDTQYF.

The V gene is TRBV21-1, the J gene TRBJ2-7; the D call of TRBD2 is as the table states it, not checked on the DNA. TRBV21-1 corresponds to a pseudogene. The CDR3 is 22 amino acids. The CDR3, as DNA: TGTGCCAGCAGCAAATCAGAGTACTCGGTCCCCTCCCCGGGGAAATCCTCCTACGAGCAGTACTTC. Protein: CASSKSEYSVPSPGKSSYEQYF.

This chain links TRBV11-2 with TRBJ2-7; 8 nucleotides match TRBD2. The germline V gene has CDR1 SGHAT and CDR2 FQNNGV. This CDR3 is built from 16 residues. V shed 5 bases, J shed 0 bases, and the junction held 9 bases outside the gene matches. CDR3 in DNA: TGTGCCAGCAGCCCCAGGCTCGGGACTAGCTCCTACGAGCAGTACTTC. This encodes CASSPRLGTSSYEQYF. The full variable domain, with the rest looked up from reference TRBV11-2 and TRBJ2-7, is EAGVAQSPRYKIIEKRQSVAFWCNPISGHATLYWYQQILGQGPKLLIQFQNNGVVDDSQLPKDRFSAERLKGVDSTLKIQPAKLEDSAVYLCASSPRLGTSSYEQYFGPGTRLTVT.

A remark on this clone: The junction differs from germline at one of its ends, possibly a read error. The chain links TRBV7-7 to TRBJ2-1, with TRBD1 matching 9 bases. Germline assignment: CDR1 SSHAT and CDR2 FNYEAQ (reference sequence). This CDR3 region has 15 residues. The CDR3 spells CASSLGAGQGNEQFF. In DNA, the CDR3 is TGTGCTAGCAGCTTAGGGGCGGGACAGGGCAATGAGCAGTTCTTC.

Turning to this clone: Germline and junction disagree at one end, which may indicate a read error. The chain carries TRBV6-6 and TRBJ2-3, with D uncertain. Germline assignment: CDR1 MNHNY and CDR2 SVGAGI (reference sequence). The CDR3 loop spans 11 amino acids. The DNA of the CDR3 is TGTGCCAGCAGTTACATAGATATGCAGTATTTT. As protein: CASSYIDMQYF.

The gene calls are TRBV27 and TRBJ1-2, with 9 bases aligning to TRBD1. The CDR3 is made up of 13 amino acids. With V trimmed by 6 bases and J by 7 bases, 6 bases remained unmatched. Germline V gene sequence: CDR1 MNHEY, CDR2 SMNVEV (reference sequence). The chain's CDR3 is CASRGQGSFGYTF. Here the CDR3 DNA reads TGTGCCAGCAGGGGACAGGGCTCTTTTGGCTACACCTTC.

The CDR3 nucleotides read TGTGCCAGCAGCCTCAGTCCTTTATCGCGGGAGACCCAGTACTTC. This gives the protein CASSLSPLSRETQYF. The J gene is TRBJ2-5, the V gene TRBV7-3; D gene ambiguous. Trimming took off 5 bases at V and 5 bases at J, with 18 bases between the two ends. The germline V gene encodes CDR1 SGHTA and CDR2 FQGTGA. The CDR3 is 15 amino acids.

V gene TRBV29-1 combines with J gene TRBJ2-1; tentative D call: TRBD2 (6 bases). The CDR3 runs to 16 residues. V shed 2 bases and J shed 2 bases, with 16 bases lying between them. Germline V gene sequence: CDR1 SQVTM, CDR2 ANQGSEA. In DNA form, the CDR3 reads TGCAGCGTTGAAAACAAGACGGGAGTAGCCTACAATGAGCAGTTCTTC. Translated, it gives CSVENKTGVAYNEQFF.

The chain combines TRBV4-3 with TRBJ1-2; D remains unclear. Per the germline V gene, CDR1 is LGHNA and CDR2 is YSLEER. This CDR3 has 14 amino acids. With 0 bases removed from V and 1 base from J, the gap between germline ends came to 6 bases. The CDR3 here is CASSQDRSNYGYTF. The DNA for the CDR3 is TGCGCCAGCAGCCAAGACCGGAGTAACTATGGCTACACCTTC.

The rearrangement uses TRBV28 and TRBJ2-7, with TRBD2 identical over 7 bases. V dropped 6 bases and J dropped 4; count of bases not matched to a gene: 9. The CDR3 is made up of 14 amino acids. Germline V gives CDR1 MDHEN, CDR2 SYDVKM. DNA for the CDR3: TGTGCCAGCAGAGTTGGGGGGGTTAGGTACGAGCAGTACTTC. Translation: CASRVGGVRYEQYF.